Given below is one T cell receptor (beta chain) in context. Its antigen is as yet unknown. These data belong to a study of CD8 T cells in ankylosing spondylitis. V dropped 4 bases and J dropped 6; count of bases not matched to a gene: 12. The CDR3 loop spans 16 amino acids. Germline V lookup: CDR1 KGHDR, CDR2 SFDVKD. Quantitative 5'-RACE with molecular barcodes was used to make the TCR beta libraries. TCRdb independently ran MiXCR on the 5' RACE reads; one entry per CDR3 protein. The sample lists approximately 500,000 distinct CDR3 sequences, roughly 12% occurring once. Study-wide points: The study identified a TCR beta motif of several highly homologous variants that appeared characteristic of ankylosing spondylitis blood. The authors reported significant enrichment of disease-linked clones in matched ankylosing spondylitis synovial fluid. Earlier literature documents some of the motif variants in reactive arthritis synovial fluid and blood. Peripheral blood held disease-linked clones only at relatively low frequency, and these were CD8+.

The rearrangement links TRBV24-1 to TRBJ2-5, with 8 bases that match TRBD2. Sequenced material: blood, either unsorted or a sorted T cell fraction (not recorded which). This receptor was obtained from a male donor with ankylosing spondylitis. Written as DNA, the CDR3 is TGTGCCACCAGTGACCCTGAGGCTAGCGGGTTTAAGACCCAGTACTTC. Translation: CATSDPEASGFKTQYF.